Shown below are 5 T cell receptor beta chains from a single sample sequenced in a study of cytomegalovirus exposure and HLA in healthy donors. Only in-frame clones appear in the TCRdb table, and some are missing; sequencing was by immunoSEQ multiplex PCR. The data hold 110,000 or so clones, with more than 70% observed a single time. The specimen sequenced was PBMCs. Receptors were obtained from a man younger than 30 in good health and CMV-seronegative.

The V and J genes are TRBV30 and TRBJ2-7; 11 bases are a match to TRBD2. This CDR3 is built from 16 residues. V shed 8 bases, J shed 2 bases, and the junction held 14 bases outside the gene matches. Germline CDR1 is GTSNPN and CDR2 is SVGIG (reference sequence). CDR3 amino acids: CARRILAGVLPYEQYF. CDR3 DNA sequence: TGTGCCCGCCGGATACTAGCGGGAGTTCTCCCCTACGAGCAGTACTTC. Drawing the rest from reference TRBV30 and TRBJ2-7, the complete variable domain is SQTIHQWPATLVQPVGSPLSLECTVEGTSNPNLYWYRQAAGRGLQLLFYSVGIGQISSEVPQNLSASRPQDRQFILSSKKLLLSDSGFYLCARRILAGVLPYEQYFGPGTRLTVT.

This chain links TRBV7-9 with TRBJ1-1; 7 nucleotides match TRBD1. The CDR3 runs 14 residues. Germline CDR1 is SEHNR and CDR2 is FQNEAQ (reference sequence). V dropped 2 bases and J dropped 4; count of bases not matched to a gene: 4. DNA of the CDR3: TGTGCCAGCAGCTTACGACAGGGTGGCACTGAAGCTTTCTTT. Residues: CASSLRQGGTEAFF.

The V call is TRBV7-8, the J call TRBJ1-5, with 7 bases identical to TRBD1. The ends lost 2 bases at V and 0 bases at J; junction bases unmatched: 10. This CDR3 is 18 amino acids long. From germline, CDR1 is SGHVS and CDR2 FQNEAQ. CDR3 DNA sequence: TGTGCCAGCAGCTTAACATTTGGGGACAGATATAGCAATCAGCCCCAGCATTTT. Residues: CASSLTFGDRYSNQPQHF.

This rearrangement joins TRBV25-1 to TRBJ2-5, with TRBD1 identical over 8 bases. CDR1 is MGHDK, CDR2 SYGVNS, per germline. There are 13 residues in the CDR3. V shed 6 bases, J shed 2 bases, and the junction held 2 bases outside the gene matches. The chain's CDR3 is CASRRTGQETQYF. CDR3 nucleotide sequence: TGTGCCAGCAGGAGGACAGGGCAAGAGACCCAGTACTTC.

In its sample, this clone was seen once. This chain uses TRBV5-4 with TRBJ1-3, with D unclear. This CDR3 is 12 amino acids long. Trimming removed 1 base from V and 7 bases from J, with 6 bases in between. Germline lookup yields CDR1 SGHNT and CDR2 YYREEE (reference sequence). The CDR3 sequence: CASSLPGNTIYF. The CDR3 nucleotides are TGTGCCAGCAGCTTGCCGGGGAACACCATATATTTT.